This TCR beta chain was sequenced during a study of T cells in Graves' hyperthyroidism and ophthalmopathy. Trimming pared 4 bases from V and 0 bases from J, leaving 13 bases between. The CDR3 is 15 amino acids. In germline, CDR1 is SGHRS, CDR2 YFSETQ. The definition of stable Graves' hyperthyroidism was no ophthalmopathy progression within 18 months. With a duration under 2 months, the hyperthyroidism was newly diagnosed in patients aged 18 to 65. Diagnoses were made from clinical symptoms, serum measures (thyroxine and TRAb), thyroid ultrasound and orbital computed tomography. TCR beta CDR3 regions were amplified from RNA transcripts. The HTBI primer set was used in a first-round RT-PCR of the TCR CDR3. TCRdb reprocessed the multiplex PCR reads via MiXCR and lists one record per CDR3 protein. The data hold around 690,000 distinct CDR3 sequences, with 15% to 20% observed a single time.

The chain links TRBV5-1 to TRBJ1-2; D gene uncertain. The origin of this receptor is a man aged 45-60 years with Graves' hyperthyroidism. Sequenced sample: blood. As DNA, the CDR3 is TGCGCCAGCAGCCCTAGTTTCGGCACTAACTATGGCTACACCTTC. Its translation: CASSPSFGTNYGYTF.